The T cell receptor (beta chain) under discussion was sequenced for a study of blood T cell repertoires in COVID-19. Across the study: COVID-19 samples collected from the United States, Italy and Spain covered acute and convalescent phases. T cells, B-cell-depleted T cells, or PBMCs supplied cDNA or gDNA.

The CDR3 sequence is 13 residues long. Germline CDR1 reads MDHEN; CDR2 reads SYDVKM. V lost 2 bases to trimming and J lost 6 bases, with 7 bases between them. Per the original methods: Amplification from reference gene primers served as the basis for estimated nucleated cell counts. Sequencing was performed with immunoSEQ multiplex PCR; in TCRdb, only in-frame clones are kept and a portion is missing. Clone size and V and J calls were adopted from that table, with D and trimming inferred from the DNA. The data contain some 310,000 clones, 80% to 90% of them singletons. For this clone: The sample carries other DNA sequences with the same CDR3.

The clonotype comes from a man aged 50 to 59 with active or convalescent COVID-19. The chain combines TRBV28 with TRBJ2-2; tentative D call: TRBD2 (5 bases). Input material: peripheral blood. The CDR3 protein is CASSLPGAGELFF. In DNA form, the CDR3 reads TGTGCCAGCAGTTTACCCGGGGCCGGGGAGCTGTTTTTT.